Sequencing of this T cell receptor beta chain was carried out in a study of blood T cell repertoires in COVID-19. The junction had 1 base not matched to a gene; V was cut back by 4 bases and J by 4 bases. Germline V gene data show CDR1 as LGHDT and CDR2 as YNNKEL (reference sequence). This CDR3 is built from 13 residues. Generated by immunoSEQ multiplex PCR, the TCRdb table keeps only in-frame clones and is missing some. The sample includes some 300,000 clones, about nine tenths seen only once; the top ten take roughly 1.9%. The clonotype was recovered from a woman in her twenties or thirties with COVID-19, enrolled during active disease. This chain links TRBV3-1 (or the pseudogene TRBV3-2) with TRBJ1-5, with 7 bases matching TRBD1. Sequencing was performed on peripheral blood. The CDR3 nucleotides read TGTGCCAGCAGCCGACAGGGTAATCAGCCCCAGCATTTT. Translating gives CASSRQGNQPQHF.